This TCR beta chain comes out of a study of blood T cells in healthy people across ages. There are 12 residues in the CDR3. From germline, CDR1 is DFQATT and CDR2 SNEGSKA (reference sequence). V lost 5 bases and J lost 5, with 11 bases in between. Each donor's blood draw was around 10 milliliters of peripheral blood. A second PCR, run for roughly 7 to 11 cycles, used a sample-barcoded 5' primer plus a J-beta primer mix. TCRdb re-called the 5' RACE reads with MiXCR, one entry per CDR3 protein. The table has about 1.1 million distinct CDR3 sequences, approximately 38% seen once. The receptor's source is a young man in good health. What was sequenced was blood. The V and J genes are TRBV20-1 and TRBJ2-3; a possible D gene is TRBD2 (5 bases). CDR3 sequence reads: CSAPSEGDTQYF. CDR3 DNA sequence: TGCAGTGCTCCCTCCGAGGGAGATACGCAGTATTTT.